One sample yielded the 21 T cell receptor beta chains listed below, sequenced in a study of CD8 T cells in Susac syndrome. Random hexamers were used to reverse transcribe about 0.45 to 1 ug of RNA. In TCRdb, the immunoSEQ multiplex PCR reads were re-called with MiXCR into one record per CDR3 protein. The sample has nearly 200,000 distinct CDR3 sequences, roughly 95% seen once. Sequencing was performed on CD4+ T cells from PBMCs. These receptors all come from a human donor with multiple sclerosis.

The rearrangement joins TRBV7-8 to TRBJ1-5, with D possibly matching TRBD1 (5 bases). The CDR3 extends over 15 amino acids. V was clipped by 0 bases and J by 1 base, with 7 bases between them. Germline values: CDR1 SGHVS, CDR2 FQNEAQ. The CDR3: CASSLARASNQPQHF. In DNA form, the CDR3 reads TGTGCCAGCAGCTTAGCCAGGGCGAGCAATCAGCCCCAGCATTTT. Combining the CDR3 with reference TRBV7-8 and TRBJ1-5 gives the whole variable domain GAGVSQSPRYKVAKRGQDVALRCDPISGHVSLFWYQQALGQGPEFLTYFQNEAQLDKSGLPSDRFFAERPEGSVSTLKIQRTQQEDSAVYLCASSLARASNQPQHFGDGTRLSIL.

About this clonotype itself: One end of the junction fails to match germline, which may point to a read error. The chain carries TRBV7-7 and TRBJ2-5; the D gene is possibly TRBD1 (5 bases). Germline V CDR1 and CDR2: SSHAT, FNYEAQ (reference sequence). The CDR3 contains 13 residues. The DNA for the CDR3 is TGTGCTAGCAGCTTAGGGGCCGAAGAGACCCAGTACTTC. This codes for CASSLGAEETQYF.

The chain couples TRBV5-4 to TRBJ2-1; no firm D call. V was pared by 0 bases and J by 3 bases, with 7 bases between. Germline V gives CDR1 SGHNT, CDR2 YYREEE (reference sequence). The CDR3 has 14 residues. The CDR3 coding sequence is TGTGCCAGCAGCTTGGGGCCAGGCTACAATGAGCAGTTCTTC. As protein: CASSLGPGYNEQFF.

V usage is TRBV4-2 and J usage is TRBJ2-1; D gene unclear. The CDR3 length is 16 residues. V was shortened by 0 bases and J by 0 bases, with 9 bases between the two germline ends. Germline-derived CDR1 and CDR2 are LGHNA and YNFKEQ. Written as DNA, the CDR3 is TGTGCCAGCAGCCAAGAGAGCGCCACCTCCTACAATGAGCAGTTCTTC. Translated, it gives CASSQESATSYNEQFF.

This rearrangement joins TRBV5-1 to TRBJ2-3; the D gene is possibly TRBD2 (5 bases). The CDR3 extends over 17 amino acids. The germline V and J ends were trimmed by 4 bases and 5 bases, with 23 bases remaining between them. Germline CDR1 and CDR2: SGHRS and YFSETQ. The CDR3 bases are TGCGCCAGCAGCCCGCCGGGCCCCTCCTGGGAGAAAGATACGCAGTATTTT. It codes for CASSPPGPSWEKDTQYF.

This chain joins TRBV14 and TRBJ1-2; the D is unclear. Germline V gene data show CDR1 as SGHDN and CDR2 as FVKESK. The CDR3 length is 14 residues. Trimming took off 4 bases at V and 4 bases at J, with 13 bases between the two ends. CDR3 amino acids: CASSPQAGPYGYTF. The CDR3 DNA reads TGTGCCAGCAGCCCCCAGGCCGGACCCTATGGCTACACCTTC.

V gene TRBV30 combines with J gene TRBJ2-5; TRBD2 agrees at 8 bases. The CDR3 loop spans 14 amino acids. J lost 0 bases, V lost 4 bases, and 4 bases had no gene match. In germline, CDR1 is GTSNPN, CDR2 SVGIG (reference sequence). The CDR3 sequence is CAWTSGSNQETQYF. The CDR3 region has the DNA TGTGCCTGGACAAGCGGGAGTAACCAAGAGACCCAGTACTTC.

The chain links TRBV3-1 to TRBJ1-3; unclear D gene. Between the trimmed V and J ends, which lost 1 base and 8 bases, there was a span of 6 bases. This CDR3 region has 12 residues. The germline V gene has CDR1 LGHDT and CDR2 YNNKEL (reference sequence). The CDR3 protein is CASSQVEDTIYF. The CDR3 DNA follows: TGTGCCAGCAGCCAAGTTGAGGACACCATATATTTT.

The rearrangement links TRBV9 to TRBJ2-3; perhaps D is TRBD1 or TRBD2 (5 bases each). With 7 bases removed from V and 0 bases from J, the gap between germline ends came to 12 bases. The CDR3 consists of 14 residues. Germline CDR1 SGDLS, CDR2 YYNGEE. The chain's CDR3 is CASARGGSTDTQYF. The CDR3 DNA sequence: TGTGCCAGCGCTCGTGGGGGAAGCACAGATACGCAGTATTTT.

The chain has TRBV27 and TRBJ2-2; D may match TRBD1 or TRBD2 (5 bases each). V shed 0 bases and J shed 6 bases, with 14 bases lying between them. This CDR3 comprises 16 residues. Germline CDR1 reads MNHEY; CDR2 reads SMNVEV (reference sequence). CDR3 DNA sequence: TGTGCCAGCAGTTTATCCTTCTGGCTGGGGGCCGGGGAGCTGTTTTTT. It is translated as CASSLSFWLGAGELFF.

This chain connects TRBV29-1 to TRBJ2-7, with a weak D call TRBD2 (5 bases). CDR1 and CDR2 (germline): SQVTM, ANQGSEA. This CDR3 has 12 amino acids. Trimming removed 2 bases from V and 5 bases from J, with 10 bases in between. The CDR3 nucleotides read TGCAGCGTTGAAAGAGGGAACCACGAGCAGTACTTC. The encoded protein is CSVERGNHEQYF.

The count of this clonotype is one. The CDR3 sequence is CASSFLAESTQYF. CDR3 bases: TGTGCCAGCAGTTTTCTAGCGGAGAGTACGCAGTATTTT. J is TRBJ2-3 and V is TRBV28, with 7 bases aligning to TRBD2. The CDR3 contains 13 residues. Germline lookup yields CDR1 MDHEN and CDR2 SYDVKM. The J segment lost 8 bases and the V segment lost 3 bases, leaving 5 bases of the junction unmatched.

The J gene is TRBJ2-7, the V gene TRBV5-1, with 9 bases that match TRBD1. J was trimmed by 6 bases and V by 0 bases; bases with no gene match: 4. CDR3 size: 14 residues. Germline V gene data show CDR1 as SGHRS and CDR2 as YFSETQ. The CDR3, as DNA: TGCGCCAGCAGCTTGGCGGGACAGGGTTCCGAGCAGTACTTC. It yields the protein CASSLAGQGSEQYF.

This clonotype was found once. The gene calls are TRBV10-3 and TRBJ1-2, with D unclear. The CDR3 is 11 amino acids. The V end lost 4 bases, the J end lost 3 bases, and 3 bases lay between the germline ends. Germline values: CDR1 ENHRY, CDR2 SYGVKD. The CDR3 region has the DNA TGTGCCATCAGTGGGGACTATGGCTACACCTTC. It specifies CAISGDYGYTF.

This clonotype was counted once. V gene TRBV6-7 combines with J gene TRBJ2-4; D may match TRBD1 or TRBD2 (6 bases each). TRBV6-7 is an open reading frame, and its role is uncertain. The CDR3 runs 14 residues. V dropped 1 base and J dropped 5 bases, with 9 bases sitting between them. CDR3 residues: CASSYWGAENIQYF. The CDR3 region has the DNA TGTGCCAGCAGTTACTGGGGGGCTGAAAACATTCAGTACTTC.

This clonotype occurred once. The chain has TRBV12-3 or TRBV12-4 and TRBJ2-1, with 11 bases identical to TRBD2. The V and J ends lost 6 bases and 9 bases, in that order; junction bases with no gene match: 4. The CDR3 extends over 13 amino acids. CDR3 residues: CASRELAGVEQFF. The CDR3 DNA is TGTGCCAGCAGAGAACTAGCGGGAGTTGAGCAGTTCTTC.

The chain recombines TRBV29-1 with TRBJ1-4; no firm D call. The CDR3 is 12 residues long. V gave up 4 bases and J gave up 4 bases, with 7 bases separating them. The germline CDR1 and CDR2 sequences are SQVTM and ANQGSEA. The CDR3 spells CSVGLGNEKLFF. The DNA for the CDR3 is TGCAGCGTTGGGCTAGGTAATGAAAAACTGTTTTTT.

The chain uses TRBV20-1 and TRBJ1-1; 10 bases are a match to TRBD1. V gave up 4 bases and J gave up 1 base; unmatched junction bases: 6. The CDR3 loop spans 15 amino acids. The germline V gene encodes CDR1 DFQATT and CDR2 SNEGSKA (reference sequence). This chain's CDR3 is CSAIGTGERNTEAFF. The CDR3 DNA sequence: TGCAGTGCTATCGGGACAGGGGAGAGGAACACTGAAGCTTTCTTT.

The chain recombines TRBV23-1 with TRBJ2-5; TRBD1 is a possible D gene (6 bases). TRBV23-1 is identified as an open reading frame with a role that is uncertain. V lost 6 bases, J lost 3 bases, and 26 bases lay in between. This CDR3 comprises 18 residues. The CDR3 reads CASSRSQTQGRDKETQYF. The CDR3 DNA reads as TGCGCCAGCAGCCGGTCCCAAACACAAGGCAGGGACAAAGAGACCCAGTACTTC.

The chain has TRBV27 and TRBJ1-5; D is unresolved. V lost 4 bases and J 5 bases, leaving 9 bases between the germline ends. Germline CDR1 reads MNHEY; CDR2 reads SMNVEV (reference sequence). The CDR3 extends over 13 amino acids. The CDR3: CASSSRPYQPQHF. The CDR3, as DNA: TGTGCCAGCAGTTCTCGTCCCTATCAGCCCCAGCATTTT.

The chain is built from TRBV15 and TRBJ2-7; D gene ambiguous. The CDR3 spans 15 residues. The V end lost 3 bases, the J end lost 4 bases, and 16 bases lay between the germline ends. Germline V gene lookup returns CDR1 LNHNV and CDR2 YYDKDF (reference sequence). The CDR3, as DNA: TGTGCCACCAGCAGGGAAAAAGGCTACATGTACGAGCAGTACTTC. Protein product: CATSREKGYMYEQYF.